This entry is about one T cell receptor (beta chain). As yet, its antigen is unknown. The data belong to a study of T cell clonotyping in hematopoietic cell transplantation. Study results and caveats: Broader posttransplant TCR repertoire diversity was predicted by graft donor and pretransplant recipient Inverse Simpson Index values. Cells were unsorted, so CD4 and CD8 contributions were not separated.

The CDR3 is made up of 13 amino acids. Trimming took 3 bases from V and 0 from J, leaving 7 bases between them. Germline CDR1 and CDR2: SGHRS and YFSETQ. Repertoires were generated with immunoSEQ multiplex PCR, while TCRdb's copy carries only in-frame clones and drops some. The sample records around 9,700 clones, under 90% being singletons. The sequence was obtained from a male patient between 60 and 69 years old who had an allogeneic stem cell transplant from an unrelated donor, so the T cells may come from the graft donor. Some clones in this sample may be carry-over from other donors' samples. The source was PBMCs, collected 180 days after allogeneic stem cell transplant. The chain uses TRBV5-1 and TRBJ2-7; D is possibly TRBD2 (5 bases). The CDR3 sequence is CASSSGSSYEQYF. The CDR3 region has the DNA TGCGCCAGCAGCTCTGGGAGCTCCTACGAGCAGTACTTC. Variable domain in full (rest from reference TRBV5-1 and TRBJ2-7): KAGVTQTPRYLIKTRGQQVTLSCSPISGHRSVSWYQQTPGQGLQFLFEYFSETQRNKGNFPGRFSGRQFSNSRSEMNVSTLELGDSALYLCASSSGSSYEQYFGPGTRLTVT.